A selection of T cell receptor beta chains follows, all from one sample in a study of blood T cell repertoires in COVID-19. Generated by immunoSEQ multiplex PCR, the TCRdb table keeps only in-frame clones and is missing some. The profile shows some 250,000 clones, 86% of them singletons. The sequenced sample was peripheral blood. These receptors all come from a man older than 75 with acute or convalescent COVID-19. Both conserved end residues are part of each CDR3. Each record gives: V gene, D gene, J gene, clone size, CDR3 DNA, CDR3 protein. D genes are given only for firm matches. The listing skips clone size in some rows; elsewhere it reads once, few, many or a size class.

v_call: TRBV2
d_call: -
j_call: TRBJ2-7
clone_size: -
cdr3_nt: TGTGCCAGCAGCTATAGCTCCTACGAGCAGTACTTC
cdr3_aa: CASSYSSYEQYF

v_call: TRBV7-9
d_call: TRBD1
j_call: TRBJ1-3
clone_size: -
cdr3_nt: TGTGCCAGCAGCTTACAGGGGGCGCGCGGAAACACCATATATTTT
cdr3_aa: CASSLQGARGNTIYF

v_call: TRBV28
d_call: -
j_call: TRBJ2-3
clone_size: -
cdr3_nt: TGTGCCAGCAGTTCCGGGGGTGGGAATACGCAGTATTTT
cdr3_aa: CASSSGGGNTQYF

v_call: TRBV9
d_call: -
j_call: TRBJ2-2
clone_size: -
cdr3_nt: TGTGCCAGCAGCCCCCCGACAGGAAACACCGGGGAGCTGTTTTTT
cdr3_aa: CASSPPTGNTGELFF

v_call: TRBV5-5
d_call: -
j_call: TRBJ1-6
clone_size: few
cdr3_nt: TGTGCCAGCAGCTGGGGGGGAAAGGCGTCGCCCCTCCACTTT
cdr3_aa: CASSWGGKASPLHF

v_call: TRBV7-2
d_call: -
j_call: TRBJ2-1
clone_size: -
cdr3_nt: TGTGCCAGCAGCCTAGCACCGGGACTGAGCAATGAGCAGTTCTTC
cdr3_aa: CASSLAPGLSNEQFF

v_call: TRBV24-1
d_call: -
j_call: TRBJ2-4
clone_size: -
cdr3_nt: TGTGCCACCAGTGATACAAGAGGATCCAAAAACATTCAGTACTTC
cdr3_aa: CATSDTRGSKNIQYF

v_call: TRBV3-1/TRBV3-2
d_call: -
j_call: TRBJ1-4
clone_size: -
cdr3_nt: TGTGCCAGCAGCCAATCGGGACATCCCACCGAAAAACTGTTTTTT
cdr3_aa: CASSQSGHPTEKLFF

v_call: TRBV6-6
d_call: -
j_call: TRBJ2-7
clone_size: -
cdr3_nt: TGTGCCAGCAGTTACTCGAGTCAGGGAGGCTCCTACGAGCAGTACTTC
cdr3_aa: CASSYSSQGGSYEQYF

v_call: TRBV11-3
d_call: -
j_call: TRBJ1-3
clone_size: -
cdr3_nt: TGTGCCAGCAGCTCCGTTCCCCCGAACACCATATATTTT
cdr3_aa: CASSSVPPNTIYF

v_call: TRBV7-9
d_call: -
j_call: TRBJ1-4
clone_size: once
cdr3_nt: TGTGCCAGCAGCTTAGGTATCGGGGAAAAACTGTTTTTT
cdr3_aa: CASSLGIGEKLFF

v_call: TRBV5-4
d_call: TRBD1
j_call: TRBJ1-2
clone_size: few
cdr3_nt: TGTGCCAGCAGCCTACAGACAGGGCTGTATGGCTACACCTTC
cdr3_aa: CASSLQTGLYGYTF

v_call: TRBV3-1/TRBV3-2
d_call: -
j_call: TRBJ1-6
clone_size: -
cdr3_nt: TGTGCCAGCAGCCTTATGGGGAGCTTCTCCTATAATTCACCCCTCCACTTT
cdr3_aa: CASSLMGSFSYNSPLHF

v_call: TRBV28
d_call: -
j_call: TRBJ1-6
clone_size: once
cdr3_nt: TGTGCCAGCGCGAGCTCCTATAATTCACCCCTCCACTTT
cdr3_aa: CASASSYNSPLHF

v_call: TRBV19
d_call: TRBD1
j_call: TRBJ2-6
clone_size: -
cdr3_nt: TGTGCCAGTAGTCCGGACAGGGGGGCGATGGGGGCCAACGTCCTGACTTTC
cdr3_aa: CASSPDRGAMGANVLTF

v_call: TRBV19
d_call: TRBD1
j_call: TRBJ2-5
clone_size: -
cdr3_nt: TGTGCCAGCCGGAACAGGGGTCAAGAGACCCAGTACTTC
cdr3_aa: CASRNRGQETQYF

v_call: TRBV6-2/TRBV6-3
d_call: -
j_call: TRBJ2-7
clone_size: -
cdr3_nt: TGTGCCAGCAGTTACTCGCCAGCCTACGAGCAGTACTTC
cdr3_aa: CASSYSPAYEQYF

v_call: TRBV5-1
d_call: TRBD2
j_call: TRBJ2-1
clone_size: -
cdr3_nt: TGCGCCAGCTCCGGGGGGGACTCCTACAATGAGCAGTTCTTC
cdr3_aa: CASSGGDSYNEQFF

v_call: TRBV3-1/TRBV3-2
d_call: -
j_call: TRBJ1-4
clone_size: -
cdr3_nt: TGTGCCAGCAGCCAACGATCAGTTAATGAAAAACTGTTTTTT
cdr3_aa: CASSQRSVNEKLFF

v_call: TRBV23-1
d_call: TRBD1
j_call: TRBJ1-1
clone_size: -
cdr3_nt: TGCGCCAGCAGTCATCCCCAGAGGACAGGGGGAGGGACTGAAGCTTTCTTT
cdr3_aa: CASSHPQRTGGGTEAFF

v_call: TRBV28
d_call: -
j_call: TRBJ2-5
clone_size: -
cdr3_nt: TGTGCCAGCAGTCCACCGGGACTCCTCCAAGAGACCCAGTACTTC
cdr3_aa: CASSPPGLLQETQYF

v_call: TRBV19
d_call: TRBD1
j_call: TRBJ1-4
clone_size: -
cdr3_nt: TGTGCCAGTAGGGAGAACAGGGGGCCGGAAAAACTGTTTTTT
cdr3_aa: CASRENRGPEKLFF

v_call: TRBV7-9
d_call: -
j_call: TRBJ2-2
clone_size: -
cdr3_nt: TGTGCCAGCAGCTTGAGAGGGTATACCGGGGAGCTGTTTTTT
cdr3_aa: CASSLRGYTGELFF

v_call: TRBV27
d_call: -
j_call: TRBJ1-4
clone_size: -
cdr3_nt: TGTGCCAGCAGTTTAGGAGGACGGCTGTTTTTT
cdr3_aa: CASSLGGRLFF

v_call: TRBV2
d_call: -
j_call: TRBJ1-3
clone_size: -
cdr3_nt: TGTGCCAGCAGTGAAAACCAGGGCTCTGGAAACACCATATATTTT
cdr3_aa: CASSENQGSGNTIYF

v_call: TRBV7-3
d_call: -
j_call: TRBJ2-6
clone_size: -
cdr3_nt: TGTGCGGCTGGGGGGACCCTGTCTGGGGCCAACGTCCTGACTTTC
cdr3_aa: CAAGGTLSGANVLTF

v_call: TRBV7-3
d_call: -
j_call: TRBJ2-2
clone_size: -
cdr3_nt: TGTGCCAGCAGCTTAGGTAGCGGGAACACCGGGGAGCTGTTTTTT
cdr3_aa: CASSLGSGNTGELFF

v_call: TRBV5-1
d_call: TRBD1
j_call: TRBJ2-2
clone_size: -
cdr3_nt: TGCGCCAGCAGCTCACCGACTGACAGGGGGCTCACCGGGGAGCTGTTTTTT
cdr3_aa: CASSSPTDRGLTGELFF

v_call: TRBV12-3/TRBV12-4
d_call: -
j_call: TRBJ2-5
clone_size: once
cdr3_nt: TGTGCCAGCAGTCAACTAACTCCAGAGACCCAGTACTTC
cdr3_aa: CASSQLTPETQYF

v_call: TRBV9
d_call: TRBD2
j_call: TRBJ2-3
clone_size: -
cdr3_nt: TGTGCCAGCAGCGTAGCGTCGGGACTAGCGGGAGGGGATACGCAGTATTTT
cdr3_aa: CASSVASGLAGGDTQYF

v_call: TRBV6-6
d_call: -
j_call: TRBJ1-1
clone_size: -
cdr3_nt: TGTGCCAGCAGTTACCGTTCGGGGAACACTGAAGCTTTCTTT
cdr3_aa: CASSYRSGNTEAFF

v_call: TRBV6-5
d_call: TRBD1
j_call: TRBJ2-7
clone_size: -
cdr3_nt: TGTGCCAGCAGTAAGGTAGGACAGGACTACGAGCAGTACTTC
cdr3_aa: CASSKVGQDYEQYF

v_call: TRBV29-1
d_call: -
j_call: TRBJ2-4
clone_size: -
cdr3_nt: TGCAGCGTTGAGTTCTCCTCTTCGGCCAAAAACATTCAGTACTTC
cdr3_aa: CSVEFSSSAKNIQYF

v_call: TRBV5-6
d_call: -
j_call: TRBJ2-7
clone_size: once
cdr3_nt: TGTGCCAGCAGCGGCCAGGGAAGAGGTAACGAGCAGTACTTC
cdr3_aa: CASSGQGRGNEQYF

v_call: TRBV6-5
d_call: -
j_call: TRBJ1-5
clone_size: -
cdr3_nt: TGTGCCACTACAGCCGCCAGCAATCAGCCCCAGCATTTT
cdr3_aa: CATTAASNQPQHF

v_call: TRBV7-2
d_call: -
j_call: TRBJ1-2
clone_size: -
cdr3_nt: TGTGCCAGCAGCCAAGGGAGTGAAGCTAACTATGGCTACACCTTC
cdr3_aa: CASSQGSEANYGYTF

v_call: TRBV6-5
d_call: -
j_call: TRBJ2-7
clone_size: -
cdr3_nt: TGTGCCAGCAGGATACAGGGCTACGAGCAGTACTTC
cdr3_aa: CASRIQGYEQYF

v_call: TRBV9
d_call: -
j_call: TRBJ1-1
clone_size: -
cdr3_nt: TGTGCCAGCAGCGTAGACGATAACAGGCTGAACACTGAAGCTTTCTTT
cdr3_aa: CASSVDDNRLNTEAFF

v_call: TRBV4-1
d_call: TRBD1
j_call: TRBJ1-4
clone_size: -
cdr3_nt: TGCGCCAGCAGCCAAGATCTGGGACAGACCGAAAAACTGTTTTTT
cdr3_aa: CASSQDLGQTEKLFF